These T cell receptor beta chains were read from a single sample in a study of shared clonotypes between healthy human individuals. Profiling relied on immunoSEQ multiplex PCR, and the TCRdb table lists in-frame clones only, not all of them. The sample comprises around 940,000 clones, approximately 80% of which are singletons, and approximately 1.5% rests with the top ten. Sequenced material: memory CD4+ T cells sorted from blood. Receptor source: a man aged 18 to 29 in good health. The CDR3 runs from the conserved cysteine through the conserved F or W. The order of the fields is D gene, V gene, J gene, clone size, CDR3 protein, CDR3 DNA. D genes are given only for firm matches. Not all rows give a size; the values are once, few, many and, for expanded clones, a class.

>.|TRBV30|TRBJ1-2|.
CARVRHLTYTF
TGTGCCAGGGTACGGCACTTAACCTACACCTTC
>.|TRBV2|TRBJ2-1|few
CASSDSGNEQFF
TGTGCCAGCAGTGACTCGGGAAACGAGCAGTTCTTC
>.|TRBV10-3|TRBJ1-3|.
CAIGAKIGNTIYF
TGTGCCATCGGCGCCAAGATCGGAAACACCATATATTTT
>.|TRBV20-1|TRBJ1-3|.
CSARDQHTIYF
TGCAGTGCTAGAGATCAACACACCATATATTTT
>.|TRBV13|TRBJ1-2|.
CASSLRGPGGYTF
TGTGCCAGCAGCTTACGGGGGCCAGGTGGCTACACCTTC
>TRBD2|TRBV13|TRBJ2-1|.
CASSRRLAGYNEQFF
TGTGCCAGCAGCCGGAGACTAGCGGGATACAATGAGCAGTTCTTC
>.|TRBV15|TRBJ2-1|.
CATSREGVSYNEQFF
TGTGCCACCAGCAGAGAGGGGGTCAGTTACAATGAGCAGTTCTTC
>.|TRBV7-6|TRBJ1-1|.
CASSPRGGGTEAFF
TGTGCCAGCAGCCCCCGTGGGGGCGGCACTGAAGCTTTCTTT
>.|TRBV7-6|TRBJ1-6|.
CASSAKGGSPLHF
TGTGCCAGCAGCGCGAAAGGGGGTTCACCCCTCCACTTT
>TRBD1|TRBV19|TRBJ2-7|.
CASSIPGQGSHYEQYF
TGTGCCAGTAGTATCCCGGGACAGGGGAGTCACTACGAGCAGTACTTC
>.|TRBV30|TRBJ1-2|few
CAWSERRARGGYTF
TGTGCCTGGAGTGAGAGACGGGCAAGAGGGGGCTACACCTTC
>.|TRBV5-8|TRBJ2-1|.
CASSSGSARYNEQFF
TGTGCCAGCAGCTCCGGGTCAGCCAGATACAATGAGCAGTTCTTC
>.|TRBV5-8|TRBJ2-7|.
CASSLGGMGYEQYF
TGTGCCAGCAGCTTGGGAGGGATGGGCTACGAGCAGTACTTC
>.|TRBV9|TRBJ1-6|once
CASSVAFSYNSPLHF
TGTGCCAGCAGCGTAGCTTTCTCCTATAATTCACCCCTCCACTTT
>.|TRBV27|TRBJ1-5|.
CASSMAGNSNQPQHF
TGTGCCAGCAGTATGGCAGGCAATAGCAATCAGCCCCAGCATTTT
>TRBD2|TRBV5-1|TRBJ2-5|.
CASSPGDYGKETQYF
TGCGCCAGCAGCCCGGGGGACTATGGCAAAGAGACCCAGTACTTC
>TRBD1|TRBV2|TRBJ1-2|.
CASSEPAGQGAYYTF
TGTGCCAGCAGTGAACCGGCCGGACAGGGGGCTTACTACACCTTC
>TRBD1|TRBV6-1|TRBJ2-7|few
CAIRRTGGSYEQYF
TGTGCCATCCGTCGGACAGGGGGTTCCTACGAGCAGTACTTC
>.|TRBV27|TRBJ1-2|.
CASSPRGYYGYTF
TGTGCCAGCAGTCCTAGGGGTTACTATGGCTACACCTTC
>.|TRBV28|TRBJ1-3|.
CASRTSADGNTIYF
TGTGCCAGCAGGACGTCGGCCGATGGAAACACCATATATTTT